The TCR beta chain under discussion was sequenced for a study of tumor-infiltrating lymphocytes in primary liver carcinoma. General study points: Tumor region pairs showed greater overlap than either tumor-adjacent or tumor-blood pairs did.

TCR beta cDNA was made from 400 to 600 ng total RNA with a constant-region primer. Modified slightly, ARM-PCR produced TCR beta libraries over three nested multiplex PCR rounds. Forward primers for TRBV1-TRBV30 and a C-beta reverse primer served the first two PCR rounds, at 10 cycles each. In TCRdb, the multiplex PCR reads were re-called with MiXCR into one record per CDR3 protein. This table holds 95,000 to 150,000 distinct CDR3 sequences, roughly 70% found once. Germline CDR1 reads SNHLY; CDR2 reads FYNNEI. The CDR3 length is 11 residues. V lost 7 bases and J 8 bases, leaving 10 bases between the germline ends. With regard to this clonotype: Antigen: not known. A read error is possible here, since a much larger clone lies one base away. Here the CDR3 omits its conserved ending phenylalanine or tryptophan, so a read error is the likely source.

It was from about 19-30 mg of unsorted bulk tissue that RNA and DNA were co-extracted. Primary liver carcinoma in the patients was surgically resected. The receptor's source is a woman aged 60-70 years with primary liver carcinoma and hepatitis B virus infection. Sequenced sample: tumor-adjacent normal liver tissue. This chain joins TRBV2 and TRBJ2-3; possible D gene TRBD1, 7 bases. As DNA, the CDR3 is TGTGCCAGCACTCAGGGGGGTACGCAGTATCTT. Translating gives CASTQGGTQYL.